This T cell receptor (beta chain) was profiled in a study of blood T cell repertoires in COVID-19. The table came from immunoSEQ multiplex PCR; TCRdb's copy has only in-frame clones and leaves some out. Here the sample spans approximately 120,000 clones, roughly 85% being singletons. This CDR3 is built from 18 residues. The origin of this receptor is a woman aged 60-75 years with acute or convalescent COVID-19. The rearrangement joins TRBV21-1 to TRBJ1-5. TRBV21-1 is a pseudogene. Sequencing was performed on peripheral blood. CDR3 nucleotides: TGTGCCAGCAGCAAAGTGGTCCGCCTGGGGAGGTCAAATCAGCCCCAGCATTTT. This translates into CASSKVVRLGRSNQPQHF.